This T cell receptor beta chain stems from a study of blood T cell repertoires in COVID-19. The table came from immunoSEQ multiplex PCR; TCRdb's copy has only in-frame clones and leaves some out. This sample has roughly 300,000 clones, with nearly 90% found just once. Germline trimming cut 4 bases from V and 1 base from J; bases unmatched to any gene: 9. CDR1 and CDR2 (germline): SGHRS, YFSETQ. The CDR3 spans 16 residues. This clonotype was obtained from a woman in her twenties or thirties who had recovered from COVID-19. The specimen was PBMCs or T cells enriched from blood (not recorded which). V and J are TRBV5-1 and TRBJ1-2, with 8 bases lining up with TRBD1. Here the CDR3 reads CASSTQQGGHNYGYTF. The CDR3 region has the DNA TGCGCCAGCAGCACCCAACAGGGGGGTCATAACTATGGCTACACCTTC.